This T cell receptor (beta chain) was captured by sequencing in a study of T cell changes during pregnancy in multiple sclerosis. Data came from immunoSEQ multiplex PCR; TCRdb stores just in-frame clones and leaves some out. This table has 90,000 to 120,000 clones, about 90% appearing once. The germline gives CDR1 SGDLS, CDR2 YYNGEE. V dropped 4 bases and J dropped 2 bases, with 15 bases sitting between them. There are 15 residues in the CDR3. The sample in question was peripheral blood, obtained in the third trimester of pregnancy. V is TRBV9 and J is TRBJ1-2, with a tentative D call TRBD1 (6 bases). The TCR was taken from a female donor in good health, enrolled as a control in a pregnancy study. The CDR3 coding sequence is TGTGCCAGCAGCATAGGGGCAGGGGAGAACTATGGCTACACCTTC. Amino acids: CASSIGAGENYGYTF.